The 15 T cell receptor beta chains below come from one sample, sequenced in a study of CD8 T cells in ankylosing spondylitis. TCRdb passed the 5' RACE reads through MiXCR, listing each CDR3 protein once. The sample contains around 250,000 distinct CDR3 sequences, over 8.5% of which appear only once. The sequencing input was blood, either unsorted or a sorted T cell fraction (not recorded which). Receptor source: a male donor with ankylosing spondylitis or in good health (not recorded which).

Many counts were recorded for this clonotype. The chain joins TRBV5-1 to TRBJ2-1; D unresolved. Trimming removed 2 bases from V and 3 bases from J, with 12 bases in between. The CDR3 loop spans 15 amino acids. The germline V gene encodes CDR1 SGHRS and CDR2 YFSETQ. This chain's CDR3 is CASSLILGDYNEQFF. The DNA of the CDR3 is TGCGCCAGCAGCTTAATCCTCGGAGACTACAATGAGCAGTTCTTC.

About this clonotype: A junction boundary mismatches the germline segment, possibly from a read error. The rearrangement joins TRBV19 to TRBJ2-1, with D perhaps matching TRBD1 (6 bases). The CDR3 totals 13 residues. The germline V gene has CDR1 LNHDA and CDR2 SQIVND (reference sequence). This chain's CDR3 is CVSRDTPYNEQFF. For the CDR3, the DNA is TGTGTCAGTAGGGACACACCCTACAATGAGCAGTTCTTC.

The table lists this clonotype with many counts. The J gene is TRBJ1-2, the V gene TRBV13; weak D call: TRBD1 (6 bases). Trimming pared 3 bases from V and 5 bases from J, leaving 22 bases between. Germline V CDR1 and CDR2: PRHDT, FYEKMQ (reference sequence). The CDR3 contains 17 residues. CDR3 sequence reads: CASSFLVSSGDRYGYTF. The DNA of the CDR3 is TGTGCCAGCAGCTTCCTCGTCTCCTCAGGGGACCGGTATGGCTACACCTTC.

This clonotype has ten or more counts. The J gene is TRBJ2-1, the V gene TRBV6-5; D is possibly TRBD2 (6 bases). CDR3 length equals 14 residues. Deletions cut 8 bases from V and 2 bases from J, with 13 bases between. The germline V gene encodes CDR1 MNHEY and CDR2 SVGAGI. CDR3 sequence: CASGGLSPYNEQFF. CDR3 nucleotides: TGTGCCAGCGGGGGACTTTCCCCCTACAATGAGCAGTTCTTC.

This clonotype was observed many times. This chain uses TRBV20-1 with TRBJ2-7; 8 nucleotides align to TRBD2. CDR1 is DFQATT, CDR2 SNEGSKA, per germline (reference sequence). This CDR3 comprises 13 residues. After removal of 3 bases from V and 4 bases from J, the junction contained 5 bases not matched to a gene. As DNA, the CDR3 is TGCAGTGCTAGCGGGGGGGCGGGGTACGAGCAGTACTTC. Protein product: CSASGGAGYEQYF.

This clonotype was found many times. The chain combines TRBV27 with TRBJ2-1; D not certain. Germline CDR1 MNHEY, CDR2 SMNVEV (reference sequence). The CDR3 is 14 amino acids. Trimming cost V 5 bases and J 0 bases, with 8 bases left between them. DNA for the CDR3: TGTGCCAGCAGTCCCTTCTTCTCCTACAATGAGCAGTTCTTC. Encoded protein: CASSPFFSYNEQFF.

This clonotype was seen ten or more times. The chain has TRBV20-1 and TRBJ2-7, with TRBD2 identical over 12 bases. V was clipped by 2 bases and J by 3 bases; unmatched bases: 5. Germline V gives CDR1 DFQATT, CDR2 SNEGSKA (reference sequence). The CDR3 covers 15 residues. In DNA, the CDR3 is TGCAGTGCTAGAAGACTAGCGGGGGCTTACTACGAGCAGTACTTC. The encoded protein is CSARRLAGAYYEQYF.

This sequence joins TRBV29-1 and TRBJ2-7, with D tentatively TRBD1 or TRBD2 (5 bases each). The CDR3 contains 11 residues. Germline lookup yields CDR1 SQVTM and CDR2 ANQGSEA. V dropped 7 bases and J dropped 7 bases, with 14 bases sitting between them. The CDR3 region has the DNA TGCAGCGGGGGATGGGACGGGGAGCAGTACTTC. It translates to CSGGWDGEQYF.

The V call is TRBV12-3 or TRBV12-4, the J call TRBJ2-2; D remains unclear. The CDR3 is 16 amino acids. Trimming removed 7 bases from V and 3 bases from J, with 18 bases in between. The CDR3 DNA reads TGTGCCAGCACCACCGATAGATTTTCATACACCGGGGAGCTGTTTTTT. Translating it yields CASTTDRFSYTGELFF.

This clonotype was observed many times. The V call is TRBV7-6, the J call TRBJ1-2; D gene ambiguous. The CDR3 spans 14 residues. The ends were cut back, 2 bases at V and 4 bases at J, with 11 bases in the middle. In germline, CDR1 is SGHVS, CDR2 FNYEAQ. This CDR3 reads CASSLLGSPYGYTF. DNA for the CDR3: TGTGCCAGCAGCTTACTGGGGAGCCCCTATGGCTACACCTTC. Full variable domain (remainder filled in from reference TRBV7-6 and TRBJ1-2): GAGVSQSPRYKVTKRGQDVALRCDPISGHVSLYWYRQALGQGPEFLTYFNYEAQQDKSGLPNDRFSAERPEGSISTLTIQRTEQRDSAMYRCASSLLGSPYGYTFGSGTRLTVV.

The chain carries TRBV28 and TRBJ1-1; a weak D match, TRBD1 (5 bases). The CDR3 length is 13 residues. With 3 bases removed from V and 7 bases from J, the gap between germline ends came to 12 bases. Germline loops: CDR1 MDHEN, CDR2 SYDVKM. CDR3 loop: CASSFPYRSEAFF. The CDR3 bases are TGTGCCAGCAGTTTCCCCTACAGGAGTGAAGCTTTCTTT.

This clonotype has a handful of counts. The rearrangement joins TRBV2 to TRBJ2-2, with D possibly being TRBD2 (6 bases). The CDR3 totals 16 residues. CDR1 and CDR2 from the germline V gene are SNHLY and FYNNEI. Trimming removed 5 bases from V and 4 bases from J, with 17 bases in between. The DNA of the CDR3 is TGTGCCAGCAGTCCCTACGATGGGGGAGGCACCGGGGAGCTGTTTTTT. This translates into CASSPYDGGGTGELFF.

This clonotype showed up many times. CDR3 loop: CSASSTGGGRAFF. The CDR3 DNA is TGCAGTGCTAGTAGTACAGGGGGCGGACGGGCTTTCTTT. The chain carries TRBV20-1 and TRBJ1-1, with 9 bases lining up with TRBD1. CDR1 and CDR2 from the germline V gene are DFQATT and SNEGSKA (reference sequence). Trimming cost V 3 bases and J 11 bases; bases outside gene matches: 10. This CDR3 is built from 13 residues.

This clonotype came up many times. The chain uses TRBV11-2 and TRBJ2-7, with unresolved D. Between the trimmed V and J ends, which lost 3 bases and 5 bases, there was a span of 14 bases. Germline V gene lookup returns CDR1 SGHAT and CDR2 FQNNGV. CDR3 length: 14 residues. CDR3 protein: CASSFSTTLNEQYF. DNA of the CDR3: TGTGCCAGCAGCTTCAGTACCACTCTAAACGAGCAGTACTTC.

This clonotype was detected many times. The chain uses TRBV20-1 and TRBJ2-1; 8 bases match TRBD2. The CDR3 consists of 14 residues. CDR1 and CDR2 from the germline V gene are DFQATT and SNEGSKA (reference sequence). Trimming cost V 6 bases and J 6 bases; bases outside gene matches: 10. The CDR3 loop is CSALGFGTSNEQFF. The CDR3 DNA follows: TGCAGTGCCTTGGGGTTTGGGACTAGCAATGAGCAGTTCTTC.